This T cell receptor beta chain was documented in a study of PD-1 blockade in classical Hodgkin lymphoma (dated by TCRdb to the early 2020s). Describing the broader study: Nivolumab dosing was 3 mg/kg intravenously every 2 weeks, continuing until either disease progression or unacceptable toxicity. A peripheral blood immune signature of response to PD-1 blockade in classical Hodgkin lymphoma was defined using TCR beta sequencing and CyTOF.

The Qiagen DNeasy kit was used to extract genomic DNA both from unsorted PBMCs and from the negatively selected CD4+ and CD8+ fractions. TCR beta CDR3 regions were amplified by immunoSEQ multiplex PCR using primers annealing to V and J segments. A synthetic immune receptor repertoire was used to minimize amplification bias, and remaining bias was computationally removed after sequencing. The study's own analysis went as follows. Repertoire diversity was quantified as the Shannon entropy index using custom Python scripts. Unsorted, CD4+ and CD8+ repertoires were analyzed separately, except for combined analyses in which CD4+ and CD8+ sequences were merged in silico. A clone was considered expanded if an increase in frequency of at least 2-fold after treatment relative to C1D1 was found, and a pseudocount of 0.5 was applied to clones undetected at baseline. Clones with 0 or 1 copy at C1D1 were defined as singleton clones, while clones with 2 or more copies were defined as non-singleton clones. By matching protein sequences in sorted samples from the same patient, clones expanded in unsorted samples were annotated as CD4+, CD8+ or unknown. Wilcoxon tests were applied to paired samples to test diversity changes from C1D1 to C4D1. TCRdb mirrors the immuneACCESS table, restricted to in-frame sequences. Some clones are absent from its copies; in checked studies, under half trace to an unresolved V gene, and the reason for the others is unknown. The DNA gave D and trimming, while V, J and clone size come from that table. The sample table holds tens of thousands of clones, of which roughly 80% were seen once. Over 2% of the sample is in the top ten clones.

On this clone itself: It lacks a known antigen. Base qualities were left out, and no much larger clone turns up one base away.

The time point label for this specimen denotes: cycle 1 day 1 (C1D1), immediately before nivolumab initiation. All trial patients had relapsed after autologous stem cell transplantation, with cohorts A, B and C differing in prior brentuximab vedotin exposure. Magnetic negative selection with a Miltenyi CD4+ T cell isolation kit was used to purify CD4+ T cells from thawed PBMCs. The trial cohort was composed of 56 patients with relapsed/refractory classical Hodgkin lymphoma, for whom complete response, partial response or progressive disease was recorded as best overall response. Single-agent nivolumab was administered to trial patients in the multi-cohort phase II CheckMate 205 trial. An independent review committee assessed best overall response using the 2007 International Working Group response criteria. Trial PBMCs were obtained immediately prior to nivolumab initiation (C1D1) and on therapy at cycle 2 day 1 and cycle 4 day 1. Peripheral blood was collected in 8 mL Vacutainer Cell Preparation Tubes, from which PBMCs were isolated by centrifugation and then cryopreserved. Purified CD4+ and CD8+ fractions were prepared only for cases where an additional PBMC sample was available. On LS columns in a quadroMACS separator, the magnetically labelled cells were depleted, and the flow-through was collected as the purified fraction.

V is shortened by 4 bases, J by 6 bases, and the region joining them spans 13 bases. Via the germline V gene, CDR1 is LGHNA and CDR2 YSLEER. From its cysteine to its phenylalanine, the CDR3 spans 14 amino acids. The only DNA kept is the CDR3, 42 bases in frame from the first base. General conclusions and limits of the study: Baseline TCR diversity was reported as lower in newly diagnosed patients than in healthy donors, and lower still in relapsed/refractory patients. By C4D1, a significant rise was seen in CD4+ TCR diversity but not in CD8+ TCR diversity (p=0.0027 vs p=0.16), and the rise was most apparent among complete responders (p=0.02). Trial patients achieving complete response had baseline diversity similar to newly diagnosed patients, whereas partial responders and progressors had significantly lower diversity. Diversity was lower in patients who began nivolumab less than 1 year after ASCT, so these patients were left out of later analyses to avoid confounding by immune reconstitution. Only a single clinical trial cohort was studied, and what caused the repertoire differences, possibly disease activity or prior therapy, remained undefined.

This sequence was found in a human donor with classical Hodgkin lymphoma. The specimen comprised CD4+ T cells from blood, sampled at baseline. In this chain, TRBV4-3 is recombined with TRBJ1-5, with the D gene not clear enough to name. The nucleotide sequence is TGCGCCAGCAGCCCCAAGTATTCAGGTCAGCCCCAGCATTTT. Protein translation: CASSPKYSGQPQHF.